Sequencing of this T cell receptor (beta chain) was carried out in a study of T cell changes during pregnancy in multiple sclerosis. In germline, CDR1 is SEHNR, CDR2 FQNEAQ (reference sequence). The CDR3 is 14 amino acids. Trimming cost V 3 bases and J 5 bases; bases outside gene matches: 6. The table came from immunoSEQ multiplex PCR; TCRdb's copy has only in-frame clones and leaves some out. The table lists about 94,000 clones, approximately 94% of them singletons. Specimen: peripheral blood, collected in the third trimester of pregnancy. This sequence originates from a female donor with multiple sclerosis, enrolled in a pregnancy study. The chain couples TRBV7-9 to TRBJ1-1; TRBD1 matches 7 bases. The CDR3 DNA reads as TGTGCCAGCAGCTTGACAGGGAGGCCGACTGAAGCTTTCTTT. Protein sequence: CASSLTGRPTEAFF.